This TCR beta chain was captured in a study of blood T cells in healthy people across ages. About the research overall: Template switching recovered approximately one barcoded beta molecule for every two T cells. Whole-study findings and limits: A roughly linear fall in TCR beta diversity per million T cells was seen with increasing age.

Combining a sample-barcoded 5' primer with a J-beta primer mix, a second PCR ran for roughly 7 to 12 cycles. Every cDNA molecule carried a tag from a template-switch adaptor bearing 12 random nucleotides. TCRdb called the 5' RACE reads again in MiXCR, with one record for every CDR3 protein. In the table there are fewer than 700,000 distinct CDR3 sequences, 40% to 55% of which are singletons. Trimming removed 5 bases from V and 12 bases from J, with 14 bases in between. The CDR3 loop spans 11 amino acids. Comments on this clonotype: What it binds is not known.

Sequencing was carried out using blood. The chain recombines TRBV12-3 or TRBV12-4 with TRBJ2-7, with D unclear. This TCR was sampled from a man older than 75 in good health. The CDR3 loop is CASSLGPMLYF. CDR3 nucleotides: TGTGCCAGCAGTCTAGGACCCATGTTGTACTTC.